This T cell receptor (beta chain) was found in a study of CD8 T cells in Susac syndrome. Sequencing of TCR beta was carried out in blood CD8+ and CD4+ T cells. The CDR3 loop spans 16 amino acids. V was shortened by 3 bases and J by 0 bases, with 12 bases between the two germline ends. An amount of RNA that ranged from roughly 0.5 to 1 ug was reverse transcribed with random hexamers. TCRdb redid the calling of the immunoSEQ multiplex PCR reads with MiXCR, one entry per CDR3 protein. There are around 160,000 distinct CDR3 sequences in the sample; around 94% occur only once, and roughly 0.1% lies in the top ten.

The sample consisted of CD4+ T cells from PBMCs. V is TRBV12-3 or TRBV12-4 and J is TRBJ1-3; D gene uncertain. The sequence came from a human donor with multiple sclerosis. In nucleotides, the CDR3 is TGTGCCAGCAGTTTGGGGAGCACGTTCTCTGGAAACACCATATATTTT. It yields the protein CASSLGSTFSGNTIYF.